This passage covers 30 T cell receptor beta chains from one sample sequenced in a study of T cell repertoires in cytomegalovirus infection. One entry per CDR3 protein, called by TCRdb with MiXCR from the reads. The sample lists fewer than 550,000 distinct CDR3 sequences; 15% to 20% were seen once. The sample consisted of CD8+ T cells from PBMCs. All receptors come from a human donor in good health (CMV status not recorded). Some clones in this sample may be carry-over from other donors' samples.

This clonotype has at least ten counts. The chain has TRBV7-2 and TRBJ2-3; TRBD2 aligns across 8 bases. Germline assignment: CDR1 SGHTA and CDR2 FQGNSA. The CDR3 totals 16 residues. The ends lost 1 base at V and 7 bases at J; junction bases unmatched: 10. CDR3 region: CASSLVREGQHYTQYF. The CDR3 region has the DNA TGTGCCAGCAGCTTAGTACGGGAGGGCCAACATTATACGCAGTATTTT.

This clonotype was recorded many times. Just one base apart from a much larger clone, this may be a read error. The chain uses TRBV11-2 and TRBJ2-7; D is possibly TRBD1 (5 bases). The CDR3 runs to 14 residues. V lost 4 bases and J 2 bases, leaving 12 bases between the germline ends. Germline assignment: CDR1 SGHAT and CDR2 FQNNGV. DNA for the CDR3: TGTGCCAGCAGCTCAGGGCAGGGAACCTACGAGCAGTACTTC. Encoded protein: CASSSGQGTYEQYF. Together with reference TRBV11-2 and TRBJ2-7, the CDR3 gives the full variable domain: EAGVAQSPRYKIIEKRQSVAFWCNPISGHATLYWYQQILGQGPKLLIQFQNNGVVDDSQLPKDRFSAERLKGVDSTLKIQPAKLEDSAVYLCASSSGQGTYEQYFGPGTRLTVT.

This clonotype has a handful of counts. This chain uses TRBV10-3 with TRBJ1-2, with 8 bases identical to TRBD1. Trimming took 2 bases from V and 7 from J; bases not matched to a gene: 6. This CDR3 has 14 residues. CDR1 and CDR2 from the germline V gene are ENHRY and SYGVKD. The DNA of the CDR3 is TGTGCCATCAGTGAGGGACAGGGTTTGCGTGGCTACACCTTC. Its translation is CAISEGQGLRGYTF.

This clonotype was observed a single time. Given a much more abundant clone one base away, this may be a read error. The chain combines TRBV6-1 with TRBJ2-1, with D tentatively TRBD1 (5 bases). The CDR3 contains 14 residues. Looked up from germline, CDR1 is MNHNS and CDR2 is SASEGT. The V end was cut by 8 bases, the J end by 0 bases, with 11 bases between. CDR3 sequence reads: CASPRTGSYNEQFF. DNA for the CDR3: TGTGCCAGCCCCCGTACAGGCTCCTACAATGAGCAGTTCTTC.

This clonotype was seen at least ten times. CDR3 coding DNA: TGTGCCAGCAGTCAGGGGGCGATAGGCACTGAAGCTTTCTTT. The encoded protein is CASSQGAIGTEAFF. This sequence joins TRBV6-1 and TRBJ1-1; 8 bases line up with TRBD1. The CDR3 sequence is 14 residues long. CDR1 and CDR2 (germline): MNHNS, SASEGT. V was clipped by 5 bases and J by 4 bases; unmatched bases: 6.

The gene calls are TRBV4-1 and TRBJ2-2; D could derive from TRBD1 or TRBD2 (6 bases each). This CDR3 has 14 amino acids. Trimming stripped 1 base from V and 6 bases from J, with 9 bases between. Germline assignment: CDR1 MGHRA and CDR2 YSYEKL. CDR3 loop: CASSQAGAAGELFF. The CDR3 region has the DNA TGCGCCAGCAGCCAAGCGGGGGCGGCCGGGGAGCTGTTTTTT.

The chain couples TRBV27 to TRBJ1-1; possibly TRBD1 for D (6 bases). From germline, CDR1 is MNHEY and CDR2 SMNVEV (reference sequence). V was clipped by 8 bases and J by 1 base, with 11 bases between them. The CDR3 contains 13 residues. The DNA for the CDR3 is TGTGCCAGCGGGAGACAGGAGAACACTGAAGCTTTCTTT. It is translated as CASGRQENTEAFF.

The chain links TRBV3-1 to TRBJ1-1; 7 bases are a match to TRBD1. CDR1 and CDR2 from the germline V gene are LGHDT and YNNKEL (reference sequence). CDR3 size: 13 residues. Trimming at V came to 6 bases and at J to 3 bases, leaving 4 bases not matched to a gene. CDR3 residues: CASSRQGHTEAFF. The CDR3 coding sequence is TGTGCCAGCAGTCGACAGGGACACACTGAAGCTTTCTTT.

The gene calls are TRBV27 and TRBJ1-1, with D possibly TRBD1 on 6 matching bases. V lost 6 bases to trimming and J lost 8 bases, with 16 bases between them. The CDR3 extends over 13 amino acids. From germline, CDR1 is MNHEY and CDR2 SMNVEV (reference sequence). This chain's CDR3 is CASSEGEQPEAFF. CDR3 in DNA: TGTGCCAGCAGCGAGGGGGAACAGCCAGAAGCTTTCTTT.

This clonotype was counted at least ten times. The chain is built from TRBV27 and TRBJ1-5; possible D gene TRBD1, 5 bases. The V gene lost 4 bases and the J gene lost 3 bases, with 13 bases spanning the gap. Germline V CDR1 and CDR2: MNHEY, SMNVEV (reference sequence). The CDR3 contains 15 residues. The CDR3 loop is CASSWSGGNNQPQHF. The CDR3 DNA follows: TGTGCCAGCAGTTGGTCCGGGGGTAACAATCAGCCCCAGCATTTT.

This clonotype was seen a handful of times. The rearrangement links TRBV11-2 to TRBJ2-7; possibly TRBD1 for D (6 bases). V lost 4 bases, J lost 6 bases, and 13 bases lay in between. The CDR3 length is 13 residues. The V gene's germline CDR1 is SGHAT and CDR2 FQNNGV. The CDR3 region is CASSSTGIPEQYF. CDR3 nucleotide sequence: TGTGCCAGCAGCTCTACAGGGATCCCCGAGCAGTACTTC.

The gene calls are TRBV5-1 and TRBJ1-1; D may be TRBD1 (5 bases). The germline V gene encodes CDR1 SGHRS and CDR2 YFSETQ. The CDR3 extends over 15 amino acids. V was cut by 0 bases and J by 4 bases, with 13 bases left in between. CDR3 sequence: CASSLEPGRPTEAFF. Here the CDR3 DNA reads TGCGCCAGCAGCTTGGAGCCAGGGAGGCCCACTGAAGCTTTCTTT.

The chain carries TRBV7-6 and TRBJ2-2, with D perhaps matching TRBD1 or TRBD2 (6 bases each). Germline V CDR1 and CDR2: SGHVS, FNYEAQ. Trimming stripped 5 bases from V and 1 base from J, with 20 bases between. The CDR3 has 18 amino acids. CDR3 residues: CASSRWAQGGKNTGELFF. In DNA, the CDR3 is TGTGCCAGCAGCCGGTGGGCACAGGGCGGGAAGAACACCGGGGAGCTGTTTTTT.

This clonotype was recorded many times. The chain has TRBV7-8 and TRBJ1-2, with 7 bases fitting TRBD1. Germline-derived CDR1 and CDR2 are SGHVS and FQNEAQ. Losses at the gene ends were 0 bases for V and 3 bases for J; bases not matched to a gene: 4. The CDR3 covers 15 residues. Here the CDR3 DNA reads TGTGCCAGCAGCTTAGCCCGACAGGGTGACTATGGCTACACCTTC. Protein product: CASSLARQGDYGYTF.

This clonotype was observed a handful of times. This chain links TRBV29-1 with TRBJ2-2; D ambiguous. Germline-derived CDR1 and CDR2 are SQVTM and ANQGSEA. The CDR3 has 11 residues. The germline V and J ends were trimmed by 4 bases and 5 bases, with 5 bases remaining between them. Here the CDR3 DNA reads TGCAGCGTTGTCAGTACCGGGGAGCTGTTTTTT. Its protein product is CSVVSTGELFF.

The chain's CDR3 is CASSPPLRDEQYF. Written as DNA, the CDR3 is TGCGCCAGCAGCCCCCCTTTGCGAGACGAGCAGTACTTC. This chain connects TRBV5-1 to TRBJ2-7; D is uncertain. This CDR3 region has 13 residues. Germline lookup yields CDR1 SGHRS and CDR2 YFSETQ. V dropped 4 bases and J dropped 5 bases, with 13 bases sitting between them.

This clonotype was picked up one time. The rearrangement uses TRBV7-6 and TRBJ2-1; a possible D gene is TRBD1 (5 bases). V was trimmed by 1 base and J by 2 bases, leaving 9 bases between them. Germline V gene sequence: CDR1 SGHVS, CDR2 FNYEAQ. CDR3 size: 15 residues. The CDR3 loop reads CASSLDKGPYNEQFF. CDR3 nucleotides: TGTGCCAGCAGCTTAGACAAGGGGCCCTACAATGAGCAGTTCTTC. The whole variable domain, remainder taken from reference TRBV7-6 and TRBJ2-1, is GAGVSQSPRYKVTKRGQDVALRCDPISGHVSLYWYRQALGQGPEFLTYFNYEAQQDKSGLPNDRFSAERPEGSISTLTIQRTEQRDSAMYRCASSLDKGPYNEQFFGPGTRLTVL.

This clonotype was detected only a few times. The J gene is TRBJ2-1, the V gene TRBV12-5; D gene unclear. Germline values: CDR1 LGHNT, CDR2 FRNRAP. This CDR3 spans 13 amino acids. With 2 bases removed from V and 0 bases from J, the gap between germline ends came to 2 bases. This chain's CDR3 is CASGLSSYNEQFF. The CDR3, as DNA: TGTGCTAGTGGTTTGAGCTCCTACAATGAGCAGTTCTTC.

This clonotype was observed many times. The rearrangement uses TRBV10-3 and TRBJ1-1; TRBD1 is a possible D gene (5 bases). With 0 bases removed from V and 1 base from J, the gap between germline ends came to 12 bases. The CDR3 consists of 16 residues. Per the germline V gene, CDR1 is ENHRY and CDR2 is SYGVKD. CDR3 in DNA: TGTGCCATCAGTGAGTCCGAGACAGTGTGGAACACTGAAGCTTTCTTT. Translated: CAISESETVWNTEAFF.

The genes are TRBV7-3 and TRBJ1-6; D gene ambiguous. V was pared by 5 bases and J by 8 bases, with 10 bases between. The germline gives CDR1 SGHTA, CDR2 FQGTGA. The CDR3 is 13 residues long. CDR3 DNA sequence: TGTGCCAGCAGCCTCTTAAAGGATTCACCCCTCCACTTT. Translated: CASSLLKDSPLHF.

This clonotype was seen ten or more times. The V gene is TRBV28, the J gene TRBJ1-1; D unresolved. CDR1 is MDHEN, CDR2 SYDVKM, per germline. The CDR3 sequence is 15 residues long. V lost 2 bases to trimming and J lost 4 bases, with 14 bases between them. The CDR3 loop is CASSLMHSEFTEAFF. The CDR3 DNA reads as TGTGCCAGCAGTTTAATGCACAGCGAATTCACTGAAGCTTTCTTT.

The sample holds a few counts of this clonotype. This chain connects TRBV6-1 to TRBJ2-1; 8 nucleotides agree with TRBD2. V was pared by 0 bases and J by 2 bases, with 3 bases of the junction left unmatched. The CDR3 runs to 16 residues. CDR1 MNHNS and CDR2 SASEGT come from the germline V gene. CDR3 sequence reads: CASSEAPGGAYNEQFF. In nucleotides, the CDR3 is TGTGCCAGCAGTGAAGCTCCCGGGGGGGCCTACAATGAGCAGTTCTTC.

This clonotype was recorded a few times. The rearrangement links TRBV19 to TRBJ1-5, with a tentative D call TRBD1 (6 bases). The CDR3 extends over 14 amino acids. The V end was cut by 5 bases, the J end by 10 bases, with 18 bases between. Germline CDR1 reads LNHDA; CDR2 reads SQIVND (reference sequence). CDR3 bases: TGTGCCAGTAGTTTCGGACAGACTCTCCCACCCCAGCATTTT. Translating it yields CASSFGQTLPPQHF. Supplemented by reference TRBV19 and TRBJ1-5, the full variable domain reads DGGITQSPKYLFRKEGQNVTLSCEQNLNHDAMYWYRQDPGQGLRLIYYSQIVNDFQKGDIAEGYSVSREKKESFPLTVTSAQKNPTAFYLCASSFGQTLPPQHFGDGTRLSIL.

This chain uses TRBV24-1 with TRBJ2-2, with 7 positions matching TRBD1. The CDR3 runs to 16 residues. V lost 3 bases and J lost 1; bases outside the gene matches: 4. CDR1 is KGHDR, CDR2 SFDVKD, per germline. CDR3 protein: CATSDPGTENTGELFF. DNA of the CDR3: TGTGCCACCAGTGATCCCGGGACAGAGAACACCGGGGAGCTGTTTTTT.

The rearrangement uses TRBV9 and TRBJ1-1; no definite D call. V was clipped by 0 bases and J by 5 bases, with 11 bases between them. Germline CDR1 SGDLS, CDR2 YYNGEE. This CDR3 is 14 amino acids long. The CDR3 coding sequence is TGTGCCAGCAGCGTAGTATCCAGTGAAACTGAAGCTTTCTTT. Translation: CASSVVSSETEAFF.

This clonotype was detected a few times. The rearrangement links TRBV28 to TRBJ2-2, with 9 bases that match TRBD2. The germline gives CDR1 MDHEN, CDR2 SYDVKM. V shed 5 bases, J shed 6 bases, and the junction held 4 bases outside the gene matches. The CDR3 loop spans 14 amino acids. CDR3: CASSGLAGAGELFF. The CDR3 DNA follows: TGTGCCAGCAGTGGTTTAGCGGGAGCCGGGGAGCTGTTTTTT.

This clonotype has a handful of counts. This chain links TRBV29-1 with TRBJ2-5, with D maybe TRBD1 (6 bases). The germline V gene encodes CDR1 SQVTM and CDR2 ANQGSEA. CDR3 length: 13 residues. With 7 bases removed from V and 4 bases from J, the gap between germline ends came to 16 bases. CDR3 amino acids: CSGLQGPAETQYF. Here the CDR3 DNA reads TGCAGCGGCCTCCAGGGGCCCGCAGAGACCCAGTACTTC.

This clonotype was recorded at least ten times. The V and J genes are TRBV2 and TRBJ2-7; 8 nucleotides align to TRBD1. There are 15 residues in the CDR3. The germline CDR1 and CDR2 sequences are SNHLY and FYNNEI. After removal of 6 bases from V and 0 bases from J, the junction contained 7 bases not matched to a gene. The CDR3 DNA sequence: TGTGCCAGCAGCGATGGACAGGGTGACTCCTACGAGCAGTACTTC. Translating it yields CASSDGQGDSYEQYF.

This clonotype was seen ten or more times. This rearrangement joins TRBV5-4 to TRBJ1-5; maybe TRBD1 (5 bases). CDR1 is SGHNT, CDR2 YYREEE, per germline (reference sequence). The CDR3 has 13 residues. Trimming removed 2 bases from V and 5 bases from J, with 8 bases in between. CDR3 in amino acids: CASSFEGYQPQHF. The CDR3 bases are TGTGCCAGCAGCTTTGAGGGGTATCAGCCCCAGCATTTT. The complete variable domain, with remaining parts taken from reference TRBV5-4 and TRBJ1-5, reads ETGVTQSPTHLIKTRGQQVTLRCSSQSGHNTVSWYQQALGQGPQFIFQYYREEENGRGNFPPRFSGLQFPNYSSELNVNALELDDSALYLCASSFEGYQPQHFGDGTRLSIL.

This CDR3 reads CATSRGGQGPSYEQYF. The CDR3 nucleotides read TGTGCCACCAGCAGAGGAGGACAGGGACCCTCCTACGAGCAGTACTTC. The J gene is TRBJ2-7, the V gene TRBV15, with TRBD1 matching 8 bases. The germline CDR1 and CDR2 sequences are LNHNV and YYDKDF (reference sequence). The CDR3 is 16 amino acids. With 1 base clipped from V and 0 bases from J, the junction kept 5 bases outside the gene matches.